These 9 T cell receptor beta chains originate from one sample sequenced in a study of CD8 T cells in ankylosing spondylitis. TCRdb re-called the 5' RACE reads through MiXCR, storing one row per CDR3 protein. The sample records 250,000 to 350,000 distinct CDR3 sequences, 20% being singletons. The sequencing sample was made of blood, either unsorted or a sorted T cell fraction (not recorded which). These receptors were collected from a male donor with ankylosing spondylitis or in good health (not recorded which).

This clonotype showed up just a few times. The rearrangement joins TRBV28 to TRBJ2-5; D possibly corresponds to TRBD2 (6 bases). V was clipped by 6 bases and J by 3 bases, with 17 bases between them. This CDR3 region has 15 residues. CDR1 is MDHEN and CDR2 is SYDVKM in the germline V gene. The CDR3 nucleotides are TGTGCCAGCAGATCGCCGGGTAGCGGAGAAGAGACCCAGTACTTC. Amino acids: CASRSPGSGEETQYF.

Here the CDR3 DNA reads TGCGCCAGCAGCTTAGGGGCTGTCTGTGGCTACACCTTC. It translates to CASSLGAVCGYTF. The gene calls are TRBV5-1 and TRBJ1-2; possibly TRBD1 for D (5 bases). Trimming stripped 2 bases from V and 7 bases from J, with 12 bases between. Looked up from germline, CDR1 is SGHRS and CDR2 is YFSETQ. The CDR3 is 13 residues long.

This clonotype was recorded at least ten times. For the CDR3, the DNA is TGTGCCAGCAGCCACTTATCTGGGGGCCCGATTCAGTACTTC. Its protein is CASSHLSGGPIQYF. This chain connects TRBV27 to TRBJ2-4; a weak D match, TRBD1 (6 bases). Between the trimmed V and J ends, which lost 6 bases and 10 bases, there was a span of 19 bases. The CDR3 has 14 amino acids. CDR1 and CDR2 from the germline V gene are MNHEY and SMNVEV (reference sequence).

The chain links TRBV11-3 to TRBJ2-3; D is possibly TRBD1 or TRBD2 (7 bases each). Germline CDR1 reads SGHNT; CDR2 reads YENEEA. This CDR3 has 16 residues. Trimming left V 5 bases short and J 2 bases short, with 17 bases between. The chain's CDR3 is CASSQGGFLDTDTQYF. The DNA of the CDR3 is TGTGCCAGCAGCCAGGGGGGGTTTCTAGACACAGATACGCAGTATTTT. Combining the CDR3 with reference TRBV11-3 and TRBJ2-3 gives the whole variable domain EAGVVQSPRYKIIEKKQPVAFWCNPISGHNTLYWYLQNLGQGPELLIRYENEEAVDDSQLPKDRFSAERLKGVDSTLKIQPAELGDSAVYLCASSQGGFLDTDTQYFGPGTRLTVL.

V is TRBV12-3 or TRBV12-4 and J is TRBJ2-3, with 8 bases identical to TRBD1. This CDR3 comprises 14 residues. With 2 bases clipped from V and 7 bases from J, the junction kept 5 bases outside the gene matches. Written as DNA, the CDR3 is TGTGCCAGCAGTTTACCGCAGGGGGCAAATACGCAGTATTTT. Translation gives CASSLPQGANTQYF.

This clonotype was seen a handful of times. This chain uses TRBV28 with TRBJ2-5, with TRBD2 identical over 9 bases. Germline trimming cut 3 bases from V and 3 bases from J; bases unmatched to any gene: 17. Germline assignment: CDR1 MDHEN and CDR2 SYDVKM. The CDR3 runs 19 residues. CDR3 sequence reads: CASSLDRRKAGGPKETQYF. The DNA of the CDR3 is TGTGCCAGCAGTTTGGACAGGAGGAAAGCGGGGGGACCAAAAGAGACCCAGTACTTC.

The rearrangement links TRBV15 to TRBJ2-3; D is ambiguous. The CDR3 is 16 amino acids. CDR1 and CDR2 (germline): LNHNV, YYDKDF (reference sequence). V lost 0 bases and J lost 1, with 11 bases in between. The CDR3 coding sequence is TGTGCCACCAGCAGAGATATTGATGTCCGCACAGATACGCAGTATTTT. Amino acids: CATSRDIDVRTDTQYF.

The J gene is TRBJ2-1, the V gene TRBV5-1; D is undetermined. The V and J ends lost 1 base and 5 bases respectively, with 7 bases between them. This CDR3 region has 13 residues. Per the germline V gene, CDR1 is SGHRS and CDR2 is YFSETQ. The CDR3: CASSLIDNNEQFF. CDR3 DNA: TGCGCCAGCAGCTTGATCGACAACAATGAGCAGTTCTTC.

This clonotype was seen only a few times. The V and J genes are TRBV5-1 and TRBJ2-3, with no clear D. Germline V lookup: CDR1 SGHRS, CDR2 YFSETQ. The CDR3 runs 15 residues. The germline V and J ends were trimmed by 0 bases and 0 bases, with 8 bases remaining between them. The DNA for the CDR3 is TGCGCCAGCAGCTTGGAGGCGGCTAGCACAGATACGCAGTATTTT. Protein sequence: CASSLEAASTDTQYF.